The 17 T cell receptor beta chains below come from one sample, sequenced in a study of shared clonotypes between healthy human individuals. Profiled with immunoSEQ multiplex PCR; TCRdb holds only in-frame clones, not every one. The data show about 1.1 million clones, roughly 77% seen once. Specimen: memory CD4+ T cells from PBMCs. Indicated subset: CD45RA-negative fraction. The receptor source for this set is a man younger than 35 in good health. Some clones in this sample may be carry-over from other donors' samples.

In this sample, this clone turned up once. This chain joins TRBV28 and TRBJ2-7; 7 bases agree with TRBD2. Germline V gene data show CDR1 as MDHEN and CDR2 as SYDVKM. The CDR3 contains 16 residues. The junction had 18 bases not matched to a gene; V was cut back by 6 bases and J by 7 bases. CDR3 nucleotide sequence: TGTGCCAGCAGCCGCAATGGGGGGGGGACCCATATGGAGCAGTACTTC. Its translation: CASSRNGGGTHMEQYF.

The genes are TRBV28 and TRBJ1-5; D is unresolved. CDR1 and CDR2 from the germline V gene are MDHEN and SYDVKM. CDR3 length: 15 amino acids. V lost 6 bases to trimming and J lost 3 bases, with 15 bases between them. This CDR3 reads CASSTWADNNQPQHF. In nucleotides, the CDR3 is TGTGCCAGCAGCACTTGGGCAGATAACAATCAGCCCCAGCATTTT.

Remarks on this clone: Other DNA sequences from this sample encode an identical CDR3 as well. The V gene is TRBV10-3, the J gene TRBJ2-3, with a tentative D call TRBD1 (6 bases). Germline loops: CDR1 ENHRY, CDR2 SYGVKD. The V and J ends lost 6 bases and 0 bases respectively, with 7 bases between them. There are 13 residues in the CDR3. The CDR3 loop reads CAIRDSSTDTQYF. The CDR3 DNA sequence: TGTGCCATCAGGGACAGCAGCACAGATACGCAGTATTTT.

V is TRBV25-1 and J is TRBJ1-2; 9 bases line up with TRBD1. This CDR3 has 13 residues. The V and J ends lost 4 bases and 5 bases, in that order; junction bases with no gene match: 2. In germline, CDR1 is MGHDK, CDR2 SYGVNS. The CDR3 coding sequence is TGTGCCAGCAGTGTTGGGACAGGGTATGGCTACACCTTC. This gives the protein CASSVGTGYGYTF.

The rearrangement joins TRBV4-3 to TRBJ1-2, with no clear D. Germline V gene lookup returns CDR1 LGHNA and CDR2 YSLEER. The CDR3 has 16 residues. V was trimmed by 0 bases and J by 0 bases, leaving 11 bases between them. Here the CDR3 DNA reads TGCGCCAGCAGCCAAGATGATACAGAGGCTAACTATGGCTACACCTTC. Translated: CASSQDDTEANYGYTF.

J is TRBJ2-2 and V is TRBV12-5; D remains unclear. Germline V CDR1 and CDR2: LGHNT, FRNRAP. V gave up 5 bases and J gave up 7 bases, with 20 bases separating them. The CDR3 loop spans 16 amino acids. This CDR3 is CASGISSSVRRGELFF. The DNA for the CDR3 is TGTGCTAGTGGTATCTCGTCTAGTGTGCGTCGCGGGGAGCTGTTTTTT.

This chain connects TRBV6-5 to TRBJ2-5, with D uncertain. CDR3 size: 12 residues. The germline CDR1 and CDR2 sequences are MNHEY and SVGAGI. V was shortened by 0 bases and J by 5 bases, with 4 bases between the two germline ends. CDR3 in amino acids: CASSYSKETQYF. CDR3 nucleotide sequence: TGTGCCAGCAGTTACTCGAAGGAGACCCAGTACTTC.

This clone was picked up a small number of times. The rearrangement joins TRBV4-1 to TRBJ1-2; no firm D call. The germline V gene has CDR1 MGHRA and CDR2 YSYEKL. The CDR3 has 12 amino acids. The V and J ends lost 4 bases and 5 bases respectively, with 8 bases between them. CDR3 coding DNA: TGCGCCAGCAGCCGGACTGAGTATGGCTACACCTTC. Its protein is CASSRTEYGYTF.

The chain combines TRBV30 with TRBJ2-5, with TRBD2 identical over 13 bases. The CDR3 runs 16 residues. The V gene's germline CDR1 is GTSNPN and CDR2 SVGIG (reference sequence). The J segment lost 5 bases and the V segment lost 0 bases, leaving 6 bases of the junction unmatched. CDR3 DNA: TGTGCCTGGAGTGTGGGACTAGCGGGATTCATTGAGACCCAGTACTTC. This sequence encodes CAWSVGLAGFIETQYF.

The chain joins TRBV15 to TRBJ1-5; no clear D gene. The ends were cut back, 0 bases at V and 10 bases at J, with 7 bases in the middle. The V gene's germline CDR1 is LNHNV and CDR2 YYDKDF (reference sequence). The CDR3 runs 12 residues. CDR3 residues: CATSRDVGPQHF. The CDR3 DNA sequence: TGTGCCACCAGCAGAGATGTTGGCCCCCAGCATTTT.

CDR3 amino acids: CSVRDKSSYNEQFF. CDR3 nucleotides: TGCAGCGTACGCGACAAGAGCTCCTACAATGAGCAGTTCTTC. V is TRBV29-1 and J is TRBJ2-1, with unresolved D. The CDR3 runs to 14 residues. Germline V gene lookup returns CDR1 SQVTM and CDR2 ANQGSEA. Deletions cut 6 bases from V and 0 bases from J, with 12 bases between.

The chain uses TRBV5-1 and TRBJ2-2, with TRBD2 matching 14 bases. Germline assignment: CDR1 SGHRS and CDR2 YFSETQ. The CDR3 sequence is 16 residues long. V lost 0 bases to trimming and J lost 9 bases; unmatched junction nucleotides: 4. CDR3 loop: CASSLARTSGRRELFF. Here the CDR3 DNA reads TGCGCCAGCAGCTTGGCCCGGACTAGCGGGAGGAGGGAGCTGTTTTTT.

This rearrangement joins TRBV9 to TRBJ1-1, with no clear D. The germline CDR1 and CDR2 sequences are SGDLS and YYNGEE. The CDR3 has 15 residues. Trimming cost V 0 bases and J 0 bases, with 9 bases left between them. CDR3 nucleotide sequence: TGTGCCAGCAGCGTAGGTGGTAGAATGAACACTGAAGCTTTCTTT. This encodes CASSVGGRMNTEAFF.

The gene calls are TRBV5-1 and TRBJ1-2, with 8 bases matching TRBD1. Germline trimming cut 3 bases from V and 4 bases from J; bases unmatched to any gene: 5. The CDR3 is 14 residues long. CDR1 is SGHRS, CDR2 YFSETQ, per germline. The CDR3 DNA is TGCGCCAGCAGCTCCAGGGGGCCTTCCTATGGCTACACCTTC. This codes for CASSSRGPSYGYTF.

V is TRBV7-9 and J is TRBJ1-3, with unresolved D. The CDR3 has 13 residues. Germline V gene data show CDR1 as SEHNR and CDR2 as FQNEAQ (reference sequence). The V and J ends lost 2 bases and 3 bases respectively, with 5 bases between them. CDR3 sequence (DNA): TGTGCCAGCAGCTTAACGGTTGGAAACACCATATATTTT. This encodes CASSLTVGNTIYF.

This clone showed up many times. V usage is TRBV5-4 and J usage is TRBJ2-7, with D perhaps TRBD1 (6 bases). The germline gives CDR1 SGHNT, CDR2 YYREEE (reference sequence). Trimming shortened V by 3 bases and J by 3 bases, and 16 bases separated the two germline ends. CDR3 length equals 15 residues. The CDR3: CASSSGMGAFYEQYF. Here the CDR3 DNA reads TGTGCCAGCAGCTCCGGGATGGGGGCCTTCTACGAGCAGTACTTC.

The rearrangement links TRBV7-2 to TRBJ2-7, with TRBD2 as a possible D gene (6 bases). CDR1 and CDR2 from the germline V gene are SGHTA and FQGNSA. The CDR3 extends over 14 amino acids. V was trimmed by 9 bases and J by 0 bases, leaving 15 bases between them. CDR3 region: CASKSSRGSYEQYF. CDR3 coding DNA: TGTGCCAGTAAATCGTCGCGGGGCTCCTACGAGCAGTACTTC.